These T cell receptor beta chains were read from a single sample in a study of graft-versus-host responses after intestinal transplantation. Here immunoSEQ multiplex PCR was the method, and the copy in TCRdb shows in-frame clones only, minus some. The table includes several thousand clones, around 30% detected once. The sample in question was alloreactive CD8+ T cells from a mixed lymphocyte reaction culture, obtained before intestinal transplant. These TCRs come from a human patient who received an intestinal transplant. The CDR3 runs from the conserved cysteine through the conserved F or W. D genes are given only for firm matches. Size is omitted from some rows. Given values are once, few, many or a class for expanded clones.

TRBV5-4	TRBD2	few	TRBJ2-3	CASSLEFSGGSTDTQYF	TGTGCCAGCAGCTTGGAGTTCAGCGGGGGGAGCACAGATACGCAGTATTTT
TRBV12-5	TRBD1	medium-sized	TRBJ2-7	CASGLEVVTGTLYEQYF	TGTGCTAGTGGTTTGGAAGTCGTGACAGGGACGTTGTACGAGCAGTACTTC
TRBV10-3	-	medium-sized	TRBJ2-7	CAISVPGYSYEQYF	TGTGCCATCAGTGTCCCAGGGTATTCCTACGAGCAGTACTTC
TRBV7-9	-	medium-sized	TRBJ2-7	CASSQQLSSAGYEQYF	TGTGCCAGCAGCCAGCAACTTTCTAGCGCCGGCTACGAGCAGTACTTC
TRBV15	-	once	TRBJ1-1	CATSRDLGTKVDFF	TGTGCCACCAGCAGAGACTTGGGTACTAAAGTGGATTTCTTT
TRBV9	TRBD2	-	TRBJ2-1	CASSAILAGEQFF	TGTGCCAGCAGCGCCATCTTAGCGGGTGAGCAGTTCTTC
TRBV4-1	TRBD2	-	TRBJ2-5	CASSQDRGVGETQYF	TGCGCCAGCAGCCAAGATCGGGGGGTAGGGGAGACCCAGTACTTC
TRBV30	-	-	TRBJ1-1	CAWSWRADTEAFF	TGTGCCTGGAGTTGGAGGGCAGATACTGAAGCTTTCTTT
TRBV5-1	TRBD1	-	TRBJ2-2	CASSLLPGGTGELFF	TGCGCCAGCAGCTTGCTGCCAGGGGGCACCGGGGAGCTGTTTTTT
TRBV29-1	-	-	TRBJ1-1	CSVAGAEAFF	TGCAGCGTTGCTGGAGCTGAAGCTTTCTTT
TRBV4-2	TRBD1	once	TRBJ1-2	CASSQEGQGANYGYTF	TGTGCCAGCAGCCAAGAAGGACAGGGGGCGAACTATGGCTACACCTTC